This entry concerns a single T cell receptor (beta chain). The antigen it recognizes is unknown. Base qualities are not provided; no much larger clone lies one nucleotide away. From the cysteine through the phenylalanine, the CDR3 covers 16 amino acids. Solely the CDR3 DNA is kept, with 48 bases framed from the first base. V lost 6 bases and J lost 2 bases; the stretch between them is 17 bases long. Looking up the germline V gene yields CDR1 MDHEN and CDR2 SYDVKM. Patients with a history of autoimmune disease or receiving systemic immunosuppression were excluded from the trial. Peripheral blood for TCR sequencing was collected from all dose cohorts at baseline, on cycle 4 day 1, and on cycle 7 day 1. Samples were obtained from an open-label, multicenter, first-in-human phase I dose-escalation trial of ivuxolimab. Adults with locally advanced or metastatic melanoma, renal cell carcinoma, hepatocellular carcinoma or head and neck squamous cell carcinoma were enrolled in the trial. CD4+ and CD8+ T cells were sorted separately from peripheral blood before TCR sequencing.

This sample is drawn from a study of OX40 agonist ivuxolimab in advanced cancers. Regarding the complete study: The costimulatory receptor OX40 (CD134) was targeted by ivuxolimab, a fully human IgG2 agonistic monoclonal antibody. Patients were allowed to have had prior anti-PD-1, anti-PD-L1 or anti-CTLA-4 therapy, and approximately 43% of the dose-escalation patients had previously received checkpoint inhibitors. A male proportion of 70% to 90% and a mean age of about 60 years, ranging from about 20 to 85, were recorded for the dose-escalation cohort. Intravenous ivuxolimab was administered to patients every 2 weeks at six dose levels: 0.01, 0.1, 0.3, 1.5, 3 and 10 mg/kg. The paper covers the monotherapy dose-escalation part of the phase I ivuxolimab trial, which included N ≈ 54 patients. Partial responses occurred in three dose-escalation patients: two with cutaneous melanoma and one with hepatocellular carcinoma. Of the 50 to 55 patients in dose escalation, about 20 had hepatocellular carcinoma, around 15 had melanoma, 9 had renal cell carcinoma and 9 had head and neck cancer. Peripheral TCRbeta sequencing aimed to test whether ivuxolimab altered TCR sequence diversity and caused clonal T-cell expansion.

Paper-wide results and their limitations: After ivuxolimab, CD8+ T cells had more expanded clones than CD4+ T cells on average. Low levels of normalized T-cell clonal expansion were also seen in some patients who did not respond. In the 0.1-3.0 mg/kg groups, partial responders were among the patients with the lowest normalized peripheral clonal expansion, particularly in CD8+ T cells. The antigen specificity of the peripheral T cells that underwent clonal expansion was not determined. At doses of 0.1 to 3.0 mg/kg, clonal expansion of both CD4+ and CD8+ blood T cells was observed from baseline to week 6.

Genomic DNA was isolated from the sorted cells so that the TCRbeta CDR3 region could be sequenced. The immunoSEQ Assay was used for sequencing of TCRbeta CDR3 regions. In its TCRdb copy, this immuneACCESS table keeps in-frame sequences only and misses some clones. Where compared with another copy, unresolved V genes explain less than half of these, and the others have no known cause. This sample is represented by about 49,000 clones; 85% of them were singletons. Over 20% of the sample is in the top ten clones. Sequencing was performed on CD4+ or CD8+ T cells sorted from blood, taken in a trial of the OX40 agonist ivuxolimab. The chain joins TRBV28 to TRBJ2-1, with the D segment possibly TRBD1 or TRBD2, each aligning over 5 bases. The TCR comes from an adult with an advanced solid tumor such as melanoma, head and neck, liver or kidney cancer. The CDR3 reads CASSLHRDPTYNEQFF. The DNA sequence is given as TGTGCCAGCAGCTTACACCGGGACCCCACCTACAATGAGCAGTTCTTC.